A selection of T cell receptor beta chains follows, all from one sample in a study of T cells in Graves' hyperthyroidism and ophthalmopathy. From the multiplex PCR reads, TCRdb called clonotypes with MiXCR, one entry per CDR3 protein. This sample has 500,000 to 650,000 distinct CDR3 sequences; more than 14% occur once, and the top ten carry approximately 12%. The sequencing sample was made of blood. All receptors come from a woman aged 50 to 65 with Graves' ophthalmopathy. Each CDR3 is given with its conserved first and last residue. The D gene is left open where the match is weak. Only some rows state a clone size, as once, few, many or a class for expanded clones.

V gene	clone size	J gene	D gene	CDR3 protein	CDR3 DNA
TRBV18	many	TRBJ1-1	-	CASSPWGEDTEAFF	TGTGCCAGCTCACCATGGGGGGAGGACACTGAAGCTTTCTTT
TRBV28	few	TRBJ1-1	-	CASSLISGLWTEAFF	TGTGCCAGCAGTTTAATTAGTGGGTTGTGGACTGAAGCTTTCTTT
TRBV7-9	-	TRBJ2-1	TRBD2	CASSLKTGLAGRNEQFF	TGTGCCAGCAGCTTAAAGACGGGACTAGCGGGAAGGAATGAGCAGTTCTTC
TRBV18	many	TRBJ1-1	-	CASSLNRDTEAFF	TGTGCCAGCTCACTGAACAGGGACACTGAAGCTTTCTTT
TRBV12-3/TRBV12-4	few	TRBJ2-7	-	CASSLRPYEQYF	TGTGCCAGCAGTTTACGGCCGTACGAGCAGTACTTC
TRBV5-4	many	TRBJ1-1	-	CASSLMAREHEAFF	TGTGCCAGCAGCTTAATGGCAAGGGAGCATGAAGCTTTCTTT
TRBV19	-	TRBJ1-5	TRBD1	CASTHAGGNQPQHF	TGTGCCAGTACCCACGCAGGGGGAAATCAGCCCCAGCATTTT
TRBV27	-	TRBJ2-5	TRBD2	CASSLVRGGPETQYF	TGTGCCAGCAGTTTAGTCCGGGGGGGGCCAGAGACCCAGTACTTC
TRBV27	-	TRBJ1-1	-	CASSLQGSEAFF	TGTGCCAGCAGTCTACAGGGATCTGAAGCTTTCTTT
TRBV6-1	-	TRBJ2-1	-	CASSPSRAWNEQFF	TGTGCCAGCAGCCCGAGCAGGGCGTGGAATGAGCAGTTCTTC
TRBV6-1	-	TRBJ2-1	-	CASSAAQTGILYNEQFF	TGTGCCAGCAGTGCCGCCCAAACAGGGATTCTATACAATGAGCAGTTCTTC
TRBV29-1	many	TRBJ1-6	-	CSGGTPRRVSPLHF	TGCAGCGGAGGGACACCCCGAAGGGTTTCACCCCTCCACTTT
TRBV28	-	TRBJ1-3	-	CASSPPGGAGNTIYF	TGTGCCAGCAGTCCCCCCGGAGGGGCTGGAAACACCATATATTTT
TRBV18	many	TRBJ2-1	-	CASSPPGQYNEQFF	TGTGCCAGCTCACCACCTGGACAGTACAATGAGCAGTTCTTC
TRBV24-1	-	TRBJ2-2	TRBD2	CATSDRASGRARTGELFF	TGTGCCACCAGTGATAGAGCTAGCGGGAGGGCCCGCACCGGGGAGCTGTTTTTT
TRBV3-1	many	TRBJ2-2	TRBD2	CASSQDSRLAGGHTGELFF	TGTGCCAGCAGCCAAGATTCGAGACTAGCGGGAGGTCATACCGGGGAGCTGTTTTTT
TRBV20-1	-	TRBJ1-3	-	CSARSLKGIGNTIYF	TGCAGTGCTAGATCCCTTAAGGGGATCGGAAACACCATATATTTT
TRBV7-2	-	TRBJ2-1	-	CASSRVAGNEQFF	TGTGCCAGCAGCCGGGTGGCAGGGAATGAGCAGTTCTTC
TRBV20-1	many	TRBJ1-1	-	CSARQIEAFF	TGCAGTGCTAGACAGATTGAAGCTTTCTTT
TRBV12-3/TRBV12-4	few	TRBJ2-2	-	CASQRQPNTGELFF	TGTGCCAGTCAAAGACAGCCGAACACCGGGGAGCTGTTTTTT
TRBV5-8	many	TRBJ2-7	TRBD1	CASSSRRTGSYEQYF	TGTGCCAGCAGCTCTAGGAGGACAGGGAGCTACGAGCAGTACTTC
TRBV12-3/TRBV12-4	many	TRBJ2-3	-	CASSLRPRTVFTDTQYF	TGTGCCAGCAGTTTACGACCTAGGACAGTTTTCACAGATACGCAGTATTTT
TRBV28	many	TRBJ2-7	-	CASSLRFFRQNPSSYEQYF	TGTGCCAGCAGTTTGAGGTTTTTTCGCCAGAATCCTTCCTCCTACGAGCAGTACTTC
TRBV2	few	TRBJ2-1	TRBD2	CASSEGRERDKFF	TGTGCCAGCAGTGAAGGGCGGGAGCGGGATAAGTTCTTC
TRBV3-1	few	TRBJ1-2	-	CASSQASTGGGYTF	TGTGCCAGCAGCCAAGCCTCGACCGGTGGTGGCTACACCTTC
TRBV18	many	TRBJ2-7	TRBD2	CASSPTRGGSYEQYF	TGTGCCAGCTCACCCACACGCGGGGGGTCCTACGAGCAGTACTTC
TRBV12-3/TRBV12-4	-	TRBJ1-1	-	CASSRHGYRTMNTEAFF	TGTGCCAGCAGTAGGCACGGATATAGAACTATGAACACTGAAGCTTTCTTT
TRBV2	few	TRBJ2-7	-	CASMGLQMGQYF	TGTGCCAGCATGGGCCTCCAGATGGGGCAGTACTTC
TRBV24-1	-	TRBJ2-3	-	CATSDLWDNTDTQYF	TGTGCCACCAGTGATTTGTGGGACAACACAGATACGCAGTATTTT
TRBV11-3	few	TRBJ2-3	-	CASSLVGGAWDTQYF	TGTGCCAGCAGCTTAGTGGGGGGGGCCTGGGATACGCAGTATTTT
TRBV7-9	few	TRBJ2-2	-	CATSFSDTGELFF	TGTGCCACCTCATTCTCGGACACCGGGGAGCTGTTTTTT
TRBV20-1	many	TRBJ2-3	-	CSASWGQGGTDTQYF	TGCAGTGCTAGTTGGGGCCAAGGGGGCACAGATACGCAGTATTTT
TRBV6-2/TRBV6-3	-	TRBJ2-1	TRBD1	CASSYSTGTGAYNEQFF	TGTGCCAGCAGTTACTCAACCGGGACAGGGGCCTACAATGAGCAGTTCTTC
TRBV7-8	-	TRBJ2-1	TRBD1	CASSKDRGLINEQFF	TGTGCCAGCAGCAAAGACAGGGGGCTTATCAATGAGCAGTTCTTC
TRBV19	-	TRBJ2-1	TRBD2	CASSPTALAAYNEQFF	TGTGCCAGTAGTCCAACGGCGCTAGCGGCCTACAATGAGCAGTTCTTC
TRBV5-1	-	TRBJ2-5	TRBD2	CASSPGLAGTISQTQYF	TGCGCCAGCAGCCCGGGACTAGCGGGCACAATTTCCCAGACCCAGTACTTC
TRBV7-2	many	TRBJ2-5	-	CASSLFLIEGETQYF	TGTGCCAGCAGCTTATTCTTAATCGAAGGCGAGACCCAGTACTTC
TRBV28	many	TRBJ1-2	TRBD1	CASSSTGDRGYTF	TGTGCCAGCAGTTCAACAGGGGATAGAGGCTACACCTTC
TRBV11-2	many	TRBJ1-1	-	CASSSTATVATEAFF	TGTGCCAGCAGCTCCACTGCTACGGTTGCCACTGAAGCTTTCTTT
TRBV7-2	many	TRBJ2-3	TRBD1	CASSDTGGSGDTQYF	TGTGCCAGCAGCGATACAGGGGGTTCGGGAGATACGCAGTATTTT